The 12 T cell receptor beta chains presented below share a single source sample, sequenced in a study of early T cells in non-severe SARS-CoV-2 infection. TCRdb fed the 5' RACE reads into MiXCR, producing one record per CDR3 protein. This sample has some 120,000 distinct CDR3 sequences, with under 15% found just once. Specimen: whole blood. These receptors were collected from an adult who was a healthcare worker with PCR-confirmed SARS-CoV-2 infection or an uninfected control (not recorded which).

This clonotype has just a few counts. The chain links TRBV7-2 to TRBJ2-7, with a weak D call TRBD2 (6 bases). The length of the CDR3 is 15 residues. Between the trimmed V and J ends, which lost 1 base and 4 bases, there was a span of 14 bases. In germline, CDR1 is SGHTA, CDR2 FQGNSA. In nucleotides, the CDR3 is TGTGCCAGCAGCTTAGGGGGGGAGAAGATTTACGAGCAGTACTTC. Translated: CASSLGGEKIYEQYF.

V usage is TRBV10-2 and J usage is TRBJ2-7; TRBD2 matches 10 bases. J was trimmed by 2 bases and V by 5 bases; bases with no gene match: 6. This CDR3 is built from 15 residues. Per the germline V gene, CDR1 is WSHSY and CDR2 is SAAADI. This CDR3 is CASSLTSGFTYEQYF. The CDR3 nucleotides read TGCGCCAGCAGTTTGACTAGCGGGTTTACCTACGAGCAGTACTTC.

The CDR3: CASSPGRPGGHYGYTF. CDR3 bases: TGCGCCAGCAGCCCCGGGCGGCCAGGGGGTCACTATGGCTACACCTTC. The chain joins TRBV4-1 to TRBJ1-2; 7 nucleotides line up with TRBD1. This CDR3 is 16 amino acids long. Germline lookup yields CDR1 MGHRA and CDR2 YSYEKL. Trimming took 4 bases from V and 3 from J; bases not matched to a gene: 11.

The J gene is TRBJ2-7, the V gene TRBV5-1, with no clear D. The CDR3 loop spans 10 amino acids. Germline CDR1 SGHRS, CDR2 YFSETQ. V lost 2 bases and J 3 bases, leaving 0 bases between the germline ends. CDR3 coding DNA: TGCGCCAGCAGCTTCTACGAGCAGTACTTC. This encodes CASSFYEQYF.

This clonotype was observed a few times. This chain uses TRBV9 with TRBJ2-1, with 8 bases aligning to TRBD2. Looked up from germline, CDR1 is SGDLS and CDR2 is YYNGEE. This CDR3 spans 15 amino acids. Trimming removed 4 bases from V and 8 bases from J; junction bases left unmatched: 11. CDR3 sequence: CASSPGLVRGDEQFF. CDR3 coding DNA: TGTGCCAGCAGCCCAGGACTTGTGCGGGGGGATGAGCAGTTCTTC.

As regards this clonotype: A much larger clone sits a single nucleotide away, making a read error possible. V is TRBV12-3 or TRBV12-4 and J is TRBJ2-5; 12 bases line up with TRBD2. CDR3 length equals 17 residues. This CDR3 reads CAGSNEPTSGGRGTQYF. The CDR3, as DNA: TGTGCCGGCAGCAACGAACCGACTAGCGGGGGACGTGGGACCCAGTACTTC.

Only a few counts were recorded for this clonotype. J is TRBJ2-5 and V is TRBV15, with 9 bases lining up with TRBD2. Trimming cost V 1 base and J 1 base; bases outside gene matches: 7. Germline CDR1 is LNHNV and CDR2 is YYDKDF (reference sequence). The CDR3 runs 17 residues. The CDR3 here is CATSRGLAGPLQETQYF. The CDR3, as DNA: TGTGCCACCAGCAGAGGTCTAGCGGGGCCCCTCCAAGAGACCCAGTACTTC.

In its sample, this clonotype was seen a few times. The chain's CDR3 is CSARAPGGSVPLHF. For the CDR3, the DNA is TGCAGTGCTAGAGCCCCGGGGGGATCGGTACCCCTCCACTTT. The chain links TRBV20-1 to TRBJ1-6; D possibly corresponds to TRBD1 (5 bases). The CDR3 spans 14 residues. CDR1 and CDR2 from the germline V gene are DFQATT and SNEGSKA (reference sequence). V was trimmed by 1 base and J by 12 bases, leaving 16 bases between them.

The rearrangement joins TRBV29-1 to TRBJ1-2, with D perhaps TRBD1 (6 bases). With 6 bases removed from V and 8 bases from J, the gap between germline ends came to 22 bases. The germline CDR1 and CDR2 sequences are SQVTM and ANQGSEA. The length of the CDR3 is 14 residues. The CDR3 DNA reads TGCAGCGTGGGATCCCCTGACAGGATATTGGGCTACACCTTC. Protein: CSVGSPDRILGYTF.

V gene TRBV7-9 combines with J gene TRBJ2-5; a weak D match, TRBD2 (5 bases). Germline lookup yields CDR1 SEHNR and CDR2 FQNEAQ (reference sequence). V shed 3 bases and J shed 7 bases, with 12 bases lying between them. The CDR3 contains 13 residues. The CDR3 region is CASSLDSLGTQYF. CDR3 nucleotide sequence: TGTGCCAGCAGCTTGGACTCACTAGGGACCCAGTACTTC.

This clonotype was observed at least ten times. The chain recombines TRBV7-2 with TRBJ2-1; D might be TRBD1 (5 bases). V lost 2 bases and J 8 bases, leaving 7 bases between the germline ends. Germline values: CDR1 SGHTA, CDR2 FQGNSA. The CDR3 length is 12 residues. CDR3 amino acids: CASSLWGYEQFF. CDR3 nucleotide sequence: TGTGCCAGCAGCTTATGGGGCTATGAGCAGTTCTTC. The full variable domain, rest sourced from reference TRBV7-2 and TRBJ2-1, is GAGVSQSPSNKVTEKGKDVELRCDPISGHTALYWYRQSLGQGLEFLIYFQGNSAPDKSGLPSDRFSAERTGGSVSTLTIQRTQQEDSAVYLCASSLWGYEQFFGPGTRLTVL.

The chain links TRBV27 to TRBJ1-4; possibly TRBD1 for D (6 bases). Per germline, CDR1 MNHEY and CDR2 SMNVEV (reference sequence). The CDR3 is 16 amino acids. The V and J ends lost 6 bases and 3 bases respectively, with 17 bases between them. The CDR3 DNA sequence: TGTGCCAGCAGAATAGAAGGGGGACTACCTAATGAAAAACTGTTTTTT. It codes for CASRIEGGLPNEKLFF.